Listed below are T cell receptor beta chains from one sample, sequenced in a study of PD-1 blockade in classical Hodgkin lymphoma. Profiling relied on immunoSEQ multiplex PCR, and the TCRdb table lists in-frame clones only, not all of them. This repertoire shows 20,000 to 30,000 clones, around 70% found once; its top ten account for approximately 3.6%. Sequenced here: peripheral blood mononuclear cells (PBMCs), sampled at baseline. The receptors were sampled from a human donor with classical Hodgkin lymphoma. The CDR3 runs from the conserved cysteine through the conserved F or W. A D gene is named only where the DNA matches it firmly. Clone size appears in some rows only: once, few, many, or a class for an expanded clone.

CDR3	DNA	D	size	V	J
CANSKEKLFF	TGTGCCAACAGTAAGGAAAAACTGTTTTTT	.	.	TRBV25-1	TRBJ1-4
CASSVASFALKDTDTQYF	TGTGCCAGCAGCGTAGCTTCCTTTGCGCTAAAGGACACAGATACGCAGTATTTT	.	once	TRBV9	TRBJ2-3
CAWSLAGGLGEQYF	TGTGCCTGGAGTCTAGCGGGGGGGCTGGGGGAGCAGTACTTC	TRBD2	few	TRBV30	TRBJ2-7
CASSWGEGQEQYF	TGTGCCAGCAGTTGGGGGGAGGGGCAGGAGCAGTACTTC	TRBD2	.	TRBV7-2	TRBJ2-7
CASSEGSGGLFEQYF	TGTGCCAGCAGCGAGGGTAGCGGGGGCCTCTTTGAGCAGTACTTC	TRBD2	.	TRBV9	TRBJ2-7
CASSSGQAYNSPLHF	TGTGCCAGCAGCTCTGGACAGGCTTATAATTCACCCCTCCACTTT	TRBD1	.	TRBV5-4	TRBJ1-6
CASTNRPIYGYTF	TGTGCCAGCACCAACAGACCGATCTATGGCTACACCTTC	.	.	TRBV6-5	TRBJ1-2
CAWSPGIVSYGYTF	TGTGCCTGGAGTCCAGGGATAGTTAGCTATGGCTACACCTTC	.	.	TRBV30	TRBJ1-2
CASSDNSGTDDYEQYF	TGTGCCAGCAGCGACAACTCCGGGACAGACGACTACGAGCAGTACTTC	TRBD1	.	TRBV7-9	TRBJ2-7
CASSFDLRDRLDYGYTF	TGTGCCAGCAGCTTTGATTTACGGGACAGGTTGGATTATGGCTACACCTTC	TRBD1	few	TRBV7-3	TRBJ1-2
CASGYGTGISYEQYF	TGTGCCAGCGGTTACGGGACAGGGATCTCCTACGAGCAGTACTTC	TRBD1	.	TRBV27	TRBJ2-7
CASSQDWDSPEDGYTF	TGTGCCAGCAGCCAAGATTGGGACAGCCCCGAGGATGGCTACACCTTC	TRBD1	.	TRBV4-2	TRBJ1-2
CASSPQGGTEAFF	TGTGCCAGCAGCCCACAGGGGGGCACTGAAGCTTTCTTT	TRBD1	once	TRBV7-2	TRBJ1-1
CASSLPPLQGAGEKLFF	TGTGCCAGCTCCCTTCCCCCTTTACAGGGAGCGGGTGAAAAACTGTTTTTT	.	few	TRBV28	TRBJ1-4
CASRRQGGWNEQFF	TGTGCCAGCAGAAGACAGGGGGGATGGAATGAGCAGTTCTTC	TRBD1	once	TRBV2	TRBJ2-1
CAWSGNTIYF	TGTGCCTGGAGCGGAAACACCATATATTTT	.	few	TRBV30	TRBJ1-3
CASSEGAEQYF	TGCGCCAGCAGTGAAGGGGCAGAGCAGTACTTC	.	.	TRBV10-2	TRBJ2-7
CASRLGDRGLETQYF	TGTGCCAGCAGATTGGGGGACAGGGGGCTGGAGACCCAGTACTTC	TRBD1	once	TRBV28	TRBJ2-5
CASSPNGGGNQPQHF	TGTGCCAGCAGCCCTAACGGTGGGGGCAATCAGCCCCAGCATTTT	.	.	TRBV6-5	TRBJ1-5
CASSSNPRTLSGNTIYF	TGTGCCAGCAGTTCGAACCCAAGGACGTTATCTGGAAACACCATATATTTT	.	few	TRBV28	TRBJ1-3
CASSLRTGGAYEQYF	TGTGCCAGCAGCTTACGCACAGGGGGTGCCTACGAGCAGTACTTC	TRBD1	.	TRBV7-8	TRBJ2-7
CASSFRGTGWEETQYF	TGTGCCAGCAGCTTTAGGGGGACAGGGTGGGAAGAGACCCAGTACTTC	TRBD1	.	TRBV5-6	TRBJ2-5
CASSLVRGTPKTQYF	TGTGCTAGCAGCTTAGTGAGGGGAACCCCAAAGACCCAGTACTTC	.	.	TRBV7-7	TRBJ2-5
CASSDRPLADF	TGTGCCAGCAGTGACCGACCCCTGGCTGACTTC	.	.	TRBV2	TRBJ2-5
CASSGRDGTYEQYF	TGTGCCAGCAGCGGCCGGGACGGAACCTACGAGCAGTACTTC	.	.	TRBV5-1	TRBJ2-7
CASSYSTSVSYNEQFF	TGTGCCAGCAGTTACTCGACTAGCGTCTCCTACAATGAGCAGTTCTTC	TRBD2	.	TRBV6-5	TRBJ2-1
CATSRAQANEKLFF	TGTGCCACCAGCAGAGCACAGGCTAATGAAAAACTGTTTTTT	.	.	TRBV15	TRBJ1-4
CASSLVGGQPQHF	TGTGCCAGCAGCTTAGTAGGGGGTCAGCCCCAGCATTTT	.	.	TRBV7-6	TRBJ1-5
CASSQGATTYNEQFF	TGCGCCAGCAGCCAAGGGGCCACTACCTACAATGAGCAGTTCTTC	.	few	TRBV4-1	TRBJ2-1
CASSPLDSFYEKLFF	TGTGCCAGCAGCCCCTTAGACAGCTTTTATGAAAAACTGTTTTTT	.	.	TRBV7-9	TRBJ1-4
CASSQASRALDTEAFF	TGCGCCAGCAGCCAAGCTAGTCGGGCATTGGACACTGAAGCTTTCTTT	.	few	TRBV4-3	TRBJ1-1
CASSFRAGYNEQFF	TGTGCCAGCAGCTTTCGGGCAGGGTACAATGAGCAGTTCTTC	.	.	TRBV11-3	TRBJ2-1
CASSLGAETSDEQYF	TGTGCCAGCAGCTTAGGTGCAGAAACCTCCGACGAGCAGTACTTC	.	.	TRBV13	TRBJ2-7
CASSIIPQGLKFF	TGTGCCAGCAGCATAATCCCCCAGGGCCTTAAGTTCTTC	.	.	TRBV27	TRBJ2-1
CASSMGKGSETYGYTF	TGTGCCAGTAGCATGGGGAAGGGGAGTGAGACTTATGGCTACACCTTC	.	.	TRBV19	TRBJ1-2
CANRTVRKVSGNTIYF	TGTGCCAACCGGACAGTCAGAAAGGTATCTGGAAACACCATATATTTT	.	few	TRBV27	TRBJ1-3